This TCR beta chain was obtained from a study of cytomegalovirus exposure and HLA in healthy donors. Study results and limitations: For presence/absence analyses, sequencing depth was assumed to be roughly uniform across donors.

PCR primers comprised 60 Vbeta and 13 Jbeta primers. This table comes from immunoSEQ multiplex PCR, and its TCRdb copy is limited to in-frame clones, with some not included. In the table there are over 100,000 clones, around 84% of which are singletons. This clone was observed a handful of times. What it binds is not known. The sequencing sample was made of PBMCs. The TCR was taken from a woman in her 30s in good health and CMV-seropositive.

The CDR3 is CSVPLTNQETQYF. The CDR3, as DNA: TGCAGCGTTCCCTTGACTAACCAAGAGACCCAGTACTTC. The gene calls are TRBV29-1 and TRBJ2-5; perhaps TRBD2 as D (5 bases). The CDR3 has 13 amino acids. Per the germline V gene, CDR1 is SQVTM and CDR2 is ANQGSEA. Trimming removed 5 bases from V and 0 bases from J, with 10 bases in between.